This T cell receptor beta chain was sequenced in a study of T cell changes during pregnancy in multiple sclerosis. Libraries were prepared by immunoSEQ multiplex PCR; TCRdb keeps only in-frame clonotypes and omits some of them. The repertoire holds 28,000 or so clones, with 88% as singletons. This clonotype was obtained from a female donor with multiple sclerosis, enrolled in a pregnancy study. Sample: CD8+ T cells from peripheral blood mononuclear cells, taken in the second trimester of pregnancy.

The CDR3 loop is CASNHQGGPTEAFF. The CDR3 region has the DNA TGCGCCAGTAACCATCAGGGGGGTCCCACTGAAGCTTTCTTT. The chain links TRBV10-2 to TRBJ1-1; TRBD1 aligns across 7 bases. J lost 4 bases, V lost 9 bases, and 11 bases had no gene match. The CDR3 runs 14 residues. CDR1 and CDR2 from the germline V gene are WSHSY and SAAADI.